This TCR beta chain was captured in a study of T cell repertoires in cytomegalovirus infection (dated by TCRdb to between 2018 and 2021). For context, the study as a whole: Alongside well-studied HLA-B-restricted epitopes, the peptide stimulations were aimed at recently identified HLA-C-restricted CMV epitopes, whose presentation resists viral immunomodulation. Donor HLA type was relevant to the analysis, as public TCR beta signatures indicated carriage of CMV infection together with the matching HLA type. The paper as a whole reports these results and caveats: Cumulative frequency of public TCR beta family members discriminated carriers of CMV infection plus the relevant HLA type in this cohort and an independent 352-donor cohort. The ex vivo response was dominated by HLA-C-restricted CMV-specific TCR beta clonotypes, and the single most frequent clonotype in two of eight donors was supplied by these HLA-C-restricted clonotypes.

Reading from cysteine to phenylalanine, the CDR3 counts 17 amino acids. Only the CDR3 portion is preserved as DNA: 51 bases, with reading frame beginning at the first base. V drops 2 bases and J drops 1 base, leaving 18 bases in between. From a lookup of the germline V gene, CDR1 and CDR2 are MNHEY and SVGAGI. Sequencer: Illumina HiSeq 1500. The public sequencing data were trimmed at Q25 with fastp and processed into clonotypes with MiXCR by TCRdb, which kept only in-frame beta chains. For every CDR3 protein sequence, its rows merge into one entry that carries the most common genes and DNA. The sample table contains roughly 920,000 distinct CDR3 sequences; only one count was recorded for around 32% of them. Clones ranked in the top ten supply over 12% of the sample. The treatment or condition tag for this specimen amounts to: in vitro stimulation with specific CMV peptide epitopes to enrich CMV-specific T cells.

This clonotype occurred a few times. Its antigen target is currently unknown. Nothing much larger sits one base from this clone, and base qualities are not available. The origin of this receptor is a human donor in good health (CMV status not recorded). Some clones in this sample may be carry-over from other donors' samples. Sequences were derived from cultured CD8+ T cells from PBMCs, sampled from culture after CMV antigen stimulation. The receptor chain draws on TRBV6-5 and TRBJ2-7, with the D gene tentatively TRBD1 or TRBD2, based on 5 matching bases in each. The DNA reads TGTGCCAGCAGTTACCAGCTGAGCAGGGACCAGTCCTACGAGCAGTACTTC. It translates to CASSYQLSRDQSYEQYF.